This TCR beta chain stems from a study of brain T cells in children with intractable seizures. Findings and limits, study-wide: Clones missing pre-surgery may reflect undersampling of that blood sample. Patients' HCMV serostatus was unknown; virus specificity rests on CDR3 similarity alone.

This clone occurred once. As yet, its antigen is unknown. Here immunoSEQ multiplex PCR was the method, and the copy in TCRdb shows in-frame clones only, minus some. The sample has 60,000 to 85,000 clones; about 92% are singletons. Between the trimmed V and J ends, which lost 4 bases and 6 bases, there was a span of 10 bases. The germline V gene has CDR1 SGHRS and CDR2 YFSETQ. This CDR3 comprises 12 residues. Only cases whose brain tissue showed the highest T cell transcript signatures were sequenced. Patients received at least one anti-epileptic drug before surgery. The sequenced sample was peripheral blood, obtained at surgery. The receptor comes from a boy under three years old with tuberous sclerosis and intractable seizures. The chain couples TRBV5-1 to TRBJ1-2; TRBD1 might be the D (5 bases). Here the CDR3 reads CASSPGVDGYTF. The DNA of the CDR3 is TGCGCCAGCAGCCCGGGGGTTGATGGCTACACCTTC. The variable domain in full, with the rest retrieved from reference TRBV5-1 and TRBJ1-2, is KAGVTQTPRYLIKTRGQQVTLSCSPISGHRSVSWYQQTPGQGLQFLFEYFSETQRNKGNFPGRFSGRQFSNSRSEMNVSTLELGDSALYLCASSPGVDGYTFGSGTRLTVV.